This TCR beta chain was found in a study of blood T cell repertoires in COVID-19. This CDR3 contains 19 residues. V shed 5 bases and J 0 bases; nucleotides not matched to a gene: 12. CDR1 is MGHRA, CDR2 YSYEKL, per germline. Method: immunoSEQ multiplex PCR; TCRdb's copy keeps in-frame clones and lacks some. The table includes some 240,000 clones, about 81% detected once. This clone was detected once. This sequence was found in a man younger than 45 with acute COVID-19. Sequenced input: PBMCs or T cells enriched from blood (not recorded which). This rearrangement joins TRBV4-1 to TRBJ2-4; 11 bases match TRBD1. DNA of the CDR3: TGCGCCAGCAGCGAAGGGGGACAGGGGGGACCCATAGCCAAAAACATTCAGTACTTC. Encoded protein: CASSEGGQGGPIAKNIQYF.